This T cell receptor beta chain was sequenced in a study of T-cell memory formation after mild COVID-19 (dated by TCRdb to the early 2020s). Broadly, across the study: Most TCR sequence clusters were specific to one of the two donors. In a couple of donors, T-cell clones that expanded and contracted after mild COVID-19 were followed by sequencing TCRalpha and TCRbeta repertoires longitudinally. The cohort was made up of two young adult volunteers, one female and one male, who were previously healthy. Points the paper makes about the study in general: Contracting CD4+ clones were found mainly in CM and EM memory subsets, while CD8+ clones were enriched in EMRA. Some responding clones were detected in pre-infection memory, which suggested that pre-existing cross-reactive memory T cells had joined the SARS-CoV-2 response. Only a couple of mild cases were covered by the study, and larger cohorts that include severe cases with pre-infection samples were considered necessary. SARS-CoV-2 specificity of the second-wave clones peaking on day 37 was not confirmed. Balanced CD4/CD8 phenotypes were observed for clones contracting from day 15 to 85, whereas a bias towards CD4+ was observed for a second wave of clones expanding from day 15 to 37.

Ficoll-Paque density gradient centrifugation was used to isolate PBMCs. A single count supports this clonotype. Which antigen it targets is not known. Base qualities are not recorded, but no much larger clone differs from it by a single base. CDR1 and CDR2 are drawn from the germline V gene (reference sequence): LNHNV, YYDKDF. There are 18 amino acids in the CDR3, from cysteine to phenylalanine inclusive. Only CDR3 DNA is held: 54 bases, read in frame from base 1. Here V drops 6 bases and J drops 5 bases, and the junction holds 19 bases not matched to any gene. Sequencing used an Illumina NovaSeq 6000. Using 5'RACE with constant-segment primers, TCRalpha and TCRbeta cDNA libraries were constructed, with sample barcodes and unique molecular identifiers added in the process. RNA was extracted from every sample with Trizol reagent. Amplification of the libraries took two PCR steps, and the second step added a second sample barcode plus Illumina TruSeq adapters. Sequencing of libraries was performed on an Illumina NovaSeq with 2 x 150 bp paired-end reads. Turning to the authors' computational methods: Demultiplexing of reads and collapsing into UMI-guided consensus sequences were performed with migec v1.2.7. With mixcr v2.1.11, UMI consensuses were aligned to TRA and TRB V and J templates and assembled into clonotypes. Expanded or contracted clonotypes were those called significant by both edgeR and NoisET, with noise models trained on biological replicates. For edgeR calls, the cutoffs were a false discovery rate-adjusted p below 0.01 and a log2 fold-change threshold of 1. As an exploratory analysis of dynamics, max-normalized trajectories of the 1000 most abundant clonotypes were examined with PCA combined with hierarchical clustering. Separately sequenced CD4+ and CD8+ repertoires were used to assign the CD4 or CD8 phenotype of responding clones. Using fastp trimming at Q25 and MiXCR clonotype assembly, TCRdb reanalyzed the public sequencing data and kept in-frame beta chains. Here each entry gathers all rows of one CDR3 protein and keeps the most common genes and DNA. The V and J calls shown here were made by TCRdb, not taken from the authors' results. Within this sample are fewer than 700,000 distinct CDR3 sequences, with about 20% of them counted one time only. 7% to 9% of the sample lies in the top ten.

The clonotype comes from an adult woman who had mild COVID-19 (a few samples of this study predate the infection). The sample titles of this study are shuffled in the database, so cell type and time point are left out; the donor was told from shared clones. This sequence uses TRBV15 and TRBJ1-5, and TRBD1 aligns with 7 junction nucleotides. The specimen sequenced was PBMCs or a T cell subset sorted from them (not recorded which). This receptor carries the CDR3 CATRLGTASSYSDQPQHF. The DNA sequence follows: TGTGCCACCAGGCTAGGGACAGCGAGCTCATATTCGGATCAGCCCCAGCATTTT. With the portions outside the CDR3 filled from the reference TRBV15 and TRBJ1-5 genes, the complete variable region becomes DAMVIQNPRYQVTQFGKPVTLSCSQTLNHNVMYWYQQKSSQAPKLLFHYYDKDFNNEADTPDNFQSRRPNTSFCFLDIRSPGLGDTAMYLCATRLGTASSYSDQPQHFGDGTRLSIL.